The rows below give T cell receptor beta chains drawn from one sample of a study of blood T cell repertoires in COVID-19. Assay used: immunoSEQ multiplex PCR; TCRdb lists only in-frame clones, some missing. The repertoire consists of about 70,000 clones, with 88% occurring once and the leading ten covering about 2.3%. The sample taken for sequencing was peripheral blood. Receptor source: a human donor in a cohort sampled during active COVID-19. CDR3s include the opening cysteine and the closing phenylalanine or tryptophan. A D gene is named only where the DNA matches it firmly. The size of a clone is reported for some rows only, either as once, few or many, or as a class for expanded clones.

>-|-|12|TRBJ2-7|TRBV6-6
CASSSQKYEQYF
TGTGCCAGCAGCTCCCAGAAATACGAGCAGTACTTC
>-|-|14|TRBJ1-3|TRBV5-1
CASSLAGYGNTIYF
TGCGCCAGCAGCTTGGCAGGGTATGGAAACACCATATATTTT
>-|TRBD2|19|TRBJ2-1|TRBV9
CASSVKASGVLSSYNEQFF
TGTGCCAGCAGCGTAAAAGCTAGCGGGGTCCTCAGCTCCTACAATGAGCAGTTCTTC
>-|TRBD1|16|TRBJ1-5|TRBV19
CASSIPTGGYNQPQHF
TGTGCCAGTAGTATTCCGACAGGGGGGTACAATCAGCCCCAGCATTTT
>-|-|14|TRBJ2-7|TRBV28
CASSMPLGTYEQYF
TGTGCCAGCAGCATGCCTCTAGGAACCTACGAGCAGTACTTC
>-|-|13|TRBJ1-1|TRBV30
CAWSKGGHTEAFF
TGTGCCTGGAGTAAGGGGGGGCACACTGAAGCTTTCTTT
>-|TRBD1|15|TRBJ1-2|TRBV24-1
CATSDPGQGALGYTF
TGTGCCACCAGTGACCCGGGACAGGGGGCGCTTGGCTACACCTTC
>-|TRBD2|18|TRBJ2-7|TRBV4-1
CASSSRTSGGRSSYEQYF
TGCGCCAGCAGCTCTCGGACTAGCGGGGGCCGTAGCTCCTACGAGCAGTACTTC
>-|TRBD2|16|TRBJ2-2|TRBV5-1
CASSSAVAGVAGELFF
TGCGCCAGCAGCTCCGCAGTAGCGGGAGTAGCCGGGGAGCTGTTTTTT
>once|-|17|TRBJ1-1|TRBV7-6
CASSFRWKGELSTEAFF
TGTGCCAGCAGCTTTCGTTGGAAGGGGGAGTTAAGTACTGAAGCTTTCTTT
>-|TRBD1|16|TRBJ2-3|TRBV30
CAWSGRAAGGAKTQYF
TGTGCCTGGAGTGGGAGGGCCGCAGGGGGCGCGAAGACGCAGTATTTT
>-|TRBD1|16|TRBJ1-1|TRBV7-9
CASSLARDRGRTEAFF
TGTGCCAGCAGCTTAGCCCGGGACAGGGGGCGGACTGAAGCTTTCTTT
>-|TRBD1|14|TRBJ1-2|TRBV3-1/TRBV3-2
CASSHLQGTDGYTF
TGTGCCAGCAGCCACCTACAGGGGACCGATGGCTACACCTTC
>-|-|13|TRBJ1-1|TRBV6-5
CASNQEGSTEAFF
TGTGCCAGCAACCAAGAGGGATCCACTGAAGCTTTCTTT
>few|TRBD2|15|TRBJ2-1|TRBV7-9
CASSFLAGILNEQFF
TGTGCCAGCAGCTTTCTAGCGGGGATCTTAAATGAGCAGTTCTTC
>once|TRBD2|20|TRBJ2-1|TRBV5-1
CASSLANRAGGPSSYNEQFF
TGCGCCAGCAGCTTGGCCAATCGAGCGGGGGGGCCGAGCTCCTACAATGAGCAGTTCTTC